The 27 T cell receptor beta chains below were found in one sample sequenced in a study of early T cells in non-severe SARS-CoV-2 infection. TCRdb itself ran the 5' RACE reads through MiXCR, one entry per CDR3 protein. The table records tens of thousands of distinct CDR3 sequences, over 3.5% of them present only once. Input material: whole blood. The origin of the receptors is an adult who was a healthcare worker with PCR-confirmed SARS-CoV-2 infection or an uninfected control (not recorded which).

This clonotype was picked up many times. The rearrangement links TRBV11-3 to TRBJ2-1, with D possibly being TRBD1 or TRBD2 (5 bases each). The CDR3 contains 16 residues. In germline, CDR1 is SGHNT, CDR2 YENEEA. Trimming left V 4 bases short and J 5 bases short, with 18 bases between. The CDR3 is CASSSYGATTNNEQFF. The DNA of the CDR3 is TGTGCCAGCAGCTCCTACGGGGCAACGACTAACAATGAGCAGTTCTTC. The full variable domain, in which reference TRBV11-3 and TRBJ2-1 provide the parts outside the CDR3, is EAGVVQSPRYKIIEKKQPVAFWCNPISGHNTLYWYLQNLGQGPELLIRYENEEAVDDSQLPKDRFSAERLKGVDSTLKIQPAELGDSAVYLCASSSYGATTNNEQFFGPGTRLTVL.

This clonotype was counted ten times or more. CDR3 sequence (DNA): TGTGCCAGCAGCCCACCGACTAGCGACCTTTATAACTACAATGAGCAGTTCTTC. Encoded protein: CASSPPTSDLYNYNEQFF. The chain employs TRBV3-1 and TRBJ2-1; 8 bases are a match to TRBD2. Germline-derived CDR1 and CDR2 are LGHDT and YNNKEL (reference sequence). The CDR3 extends over 18 amino acids. Losses at the gene ends were 4 bases for V and 3 bases for J; bases not matched to a gene: 14.

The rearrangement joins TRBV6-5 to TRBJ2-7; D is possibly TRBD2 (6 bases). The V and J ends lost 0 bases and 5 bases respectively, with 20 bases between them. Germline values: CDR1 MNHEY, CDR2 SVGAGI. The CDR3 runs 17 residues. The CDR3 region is CASSYSRLAGGCDEQYV. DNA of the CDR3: TGTGCCAGCAGTTACTCGAGGCTAGCTGGGGGGTGTGACGAGCAGTACGTC.

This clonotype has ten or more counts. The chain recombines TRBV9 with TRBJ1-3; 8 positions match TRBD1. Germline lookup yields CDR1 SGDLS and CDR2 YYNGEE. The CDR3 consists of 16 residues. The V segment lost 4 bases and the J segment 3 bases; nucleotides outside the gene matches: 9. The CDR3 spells CASSSPTGDIGNTIYF. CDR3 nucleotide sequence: TGTGCCAGCAGCTCACCGACAGGGGATATTGGAAACACCATATATTTT.

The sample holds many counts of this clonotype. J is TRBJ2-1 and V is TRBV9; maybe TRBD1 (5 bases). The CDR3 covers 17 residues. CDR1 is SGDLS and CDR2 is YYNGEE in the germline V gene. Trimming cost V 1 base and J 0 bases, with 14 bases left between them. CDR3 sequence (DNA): TGTGCCAGCAGCGTAAACGCTAGGGGCGGCTCCTACAATGAGCAGTTCTTC. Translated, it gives CASSVNARGGSYNEQFF.

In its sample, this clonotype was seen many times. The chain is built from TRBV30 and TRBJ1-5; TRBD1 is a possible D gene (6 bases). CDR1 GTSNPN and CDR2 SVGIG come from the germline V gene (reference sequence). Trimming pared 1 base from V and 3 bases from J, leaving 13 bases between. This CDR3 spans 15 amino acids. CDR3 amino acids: CAWSDGTQINQPQHF. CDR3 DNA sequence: TGTGCCTGGAGTGACGGGACACAAATCAATCAGCCCCAGCATTTT.

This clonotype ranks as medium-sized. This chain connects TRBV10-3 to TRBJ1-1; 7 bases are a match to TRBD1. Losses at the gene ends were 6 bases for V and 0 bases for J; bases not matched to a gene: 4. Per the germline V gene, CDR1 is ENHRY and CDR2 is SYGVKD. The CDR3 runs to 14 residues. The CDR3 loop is CAIRPTGMNTEAFF. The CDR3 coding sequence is TGTGCCATCAGACCGACAGGGATGAACACTGAAGCTTTCTTT.

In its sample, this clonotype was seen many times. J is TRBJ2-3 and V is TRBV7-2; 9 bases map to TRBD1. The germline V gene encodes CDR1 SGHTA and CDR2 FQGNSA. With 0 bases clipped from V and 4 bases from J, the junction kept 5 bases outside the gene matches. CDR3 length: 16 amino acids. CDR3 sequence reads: CASSLAGTGRADTQYF. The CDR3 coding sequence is TGTGCCAGCAGCTTAGCGGGGACAGGGCGGGCAGATACGCAGTATTTT.

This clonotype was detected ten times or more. CDR3 DNA sequence: TGTGCCAGCAGCTTGGGTGGGACAGGGGTATCCGGGGAGCTGTTTTTT. Its protein product is CASSLGGTGVSGELFF. The chain recombines TRBV7-3 with TRBJ2-2, with 10 nucleotides matching TRBD1. Germline-derived CDR1 and CDR2 are SGHTA and FQGTGA. There are 16 residues in the CDR3. V shed 3 bases, J shed 6 bases, and the junction held 7 bases outside the gene matches.

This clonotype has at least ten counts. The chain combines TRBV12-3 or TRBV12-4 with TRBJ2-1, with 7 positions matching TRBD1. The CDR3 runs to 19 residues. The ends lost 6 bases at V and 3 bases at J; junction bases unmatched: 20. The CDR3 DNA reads TGTGCCAGCAGCCCCAGAGGGGGACAGAGCTTCCGAAACTACAATGAGCAGTTCTTC. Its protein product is CASSPRGGQSFRNYNEQFF.

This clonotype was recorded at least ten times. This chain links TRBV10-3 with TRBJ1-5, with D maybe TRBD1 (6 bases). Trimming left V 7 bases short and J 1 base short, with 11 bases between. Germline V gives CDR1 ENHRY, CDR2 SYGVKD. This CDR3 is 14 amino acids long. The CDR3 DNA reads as TGTGCCATCAAGGCAGGGGAAAGCAATCAGCCCCAGCATTTT. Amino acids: CAIKAGESNQPQHF.

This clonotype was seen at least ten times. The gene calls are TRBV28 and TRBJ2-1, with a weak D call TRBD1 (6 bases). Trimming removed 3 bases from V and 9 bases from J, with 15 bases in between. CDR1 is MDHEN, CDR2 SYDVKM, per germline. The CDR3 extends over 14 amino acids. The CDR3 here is CASSFGSTGFEQFF. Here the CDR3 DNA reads TGTGCCAGCAGTTTCGGATCTACAGGGTTTGAGCAGTTCTTC.

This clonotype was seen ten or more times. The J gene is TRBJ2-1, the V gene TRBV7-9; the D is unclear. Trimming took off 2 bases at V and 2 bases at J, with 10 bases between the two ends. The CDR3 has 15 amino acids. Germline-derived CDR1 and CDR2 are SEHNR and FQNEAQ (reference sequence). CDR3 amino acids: CASSLRLGTYNEQFF. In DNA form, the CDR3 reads TGTGCCAGCAGCTTAAGACTGGGAACCTACAATGAGCAGTTCTTC.

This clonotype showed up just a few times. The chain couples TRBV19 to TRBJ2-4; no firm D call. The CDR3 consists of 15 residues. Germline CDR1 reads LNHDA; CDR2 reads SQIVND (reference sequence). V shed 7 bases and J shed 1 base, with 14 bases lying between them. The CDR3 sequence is CASNPDPRAKNIQYF. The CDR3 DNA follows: TGTGCCAGTAACCCGGACCCTCGGGCCAAAAACATTCAGTACTTC.

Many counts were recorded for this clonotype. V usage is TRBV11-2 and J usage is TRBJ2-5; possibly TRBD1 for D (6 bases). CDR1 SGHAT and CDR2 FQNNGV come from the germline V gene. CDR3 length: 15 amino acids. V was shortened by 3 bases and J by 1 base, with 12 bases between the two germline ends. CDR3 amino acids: CASSFRQAAQETQYF. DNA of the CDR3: TGTGCCAGCAGCTTCAGACAGGCCGCCCAAGAGACCCAGTACTTC.

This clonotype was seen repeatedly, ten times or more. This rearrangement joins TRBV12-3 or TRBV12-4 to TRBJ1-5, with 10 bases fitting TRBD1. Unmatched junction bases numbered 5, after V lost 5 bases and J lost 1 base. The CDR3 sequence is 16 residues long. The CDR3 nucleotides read TGTGCCAGCAGTCCCCGACAGGGGGCCAGCAATCAGCCCCAGCATTTT. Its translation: CASSPRQGASNQPQHF.

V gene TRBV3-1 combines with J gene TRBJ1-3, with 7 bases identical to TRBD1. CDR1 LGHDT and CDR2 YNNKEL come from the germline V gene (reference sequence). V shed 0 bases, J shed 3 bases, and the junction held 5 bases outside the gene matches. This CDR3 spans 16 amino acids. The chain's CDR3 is CASSQEKGAFGNTIYF. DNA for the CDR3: TGTGCCAGCAGCCAAGAAAAGGGGGCCTTTGGAAACACCATATATTTT.

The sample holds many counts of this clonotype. CDR3: CASSIGSNQPQHF. The CDR3 region has the DNA TGTGCCAGCTCAATTGGTAGCAATCAGCCCCAGCATTTT. This chain links TRBV18 with TRBJ1-5; D unclear. Germline CDR1 is KGHSH and CDR2 is LQKENI. This CDR3 has 13 amino acids. With 5 bases removed from V and 0 bases from J, the gap between germline ends came to 5 bases.

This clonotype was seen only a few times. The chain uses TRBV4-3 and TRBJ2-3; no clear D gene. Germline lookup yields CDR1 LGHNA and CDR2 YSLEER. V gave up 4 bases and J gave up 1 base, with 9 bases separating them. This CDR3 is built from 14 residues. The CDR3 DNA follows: TGCGCCAGCAGCCCGTACCTAGGCACAGATACGCAGTATTTT. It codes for CASSPYLGTDTQYF.

Here the CDR3 reads CSSQATGSTDTQYF. CDR3 DNA sequence: TGCAGCTCCCAGGCTACAGGGAGCACAGATACGCAGTATTTT. The rearrangement joins TRBV29-1 to TRBJ2-3; D is possibly TRBD1 (6 bases). Germline V gene lookup returns CDR1 SQVTM and CDR2 ANQGSEA. Trimming took off 8 bases at V and 0 bases at J, with 15 bases between the two ends. The CDR3 length is 14 residues.

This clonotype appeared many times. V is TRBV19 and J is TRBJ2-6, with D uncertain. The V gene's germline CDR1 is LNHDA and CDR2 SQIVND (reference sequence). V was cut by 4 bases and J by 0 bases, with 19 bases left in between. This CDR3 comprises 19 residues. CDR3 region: CASSTKTAIVYSGANVLTF. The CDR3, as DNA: TGTGCCAGTAGTACGAAGACTGCTATTGTTTACTCTGGGGCCAACGTCCTGACTTTC.

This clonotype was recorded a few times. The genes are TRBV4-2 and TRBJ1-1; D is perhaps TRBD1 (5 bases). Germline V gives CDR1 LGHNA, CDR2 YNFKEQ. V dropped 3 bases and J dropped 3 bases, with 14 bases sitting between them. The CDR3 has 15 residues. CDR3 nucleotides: TGTGCCAGCAGCCAGGGGGTTTCCGCCGACACTGAAGCTTTCTTT. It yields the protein CASSQGVSADTEAFF.

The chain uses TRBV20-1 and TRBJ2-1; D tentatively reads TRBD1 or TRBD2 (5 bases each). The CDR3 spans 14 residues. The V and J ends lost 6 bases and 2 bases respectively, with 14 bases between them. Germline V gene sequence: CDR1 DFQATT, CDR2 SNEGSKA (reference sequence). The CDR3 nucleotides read TGCAGTGCAGAGGGGCTAGTCGCCTACAATGAGCAGTTCTTC. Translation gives CSAEGLVAYNEQFF.

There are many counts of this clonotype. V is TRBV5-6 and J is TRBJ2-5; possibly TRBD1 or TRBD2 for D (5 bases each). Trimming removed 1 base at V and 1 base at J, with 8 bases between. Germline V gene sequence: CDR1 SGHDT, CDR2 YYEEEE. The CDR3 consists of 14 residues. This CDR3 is CASSLSGTQETQYF. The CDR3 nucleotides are TGTGCCAGCAGCTTGTCAGGGACCCAAGAGACCCAGTACTTC.

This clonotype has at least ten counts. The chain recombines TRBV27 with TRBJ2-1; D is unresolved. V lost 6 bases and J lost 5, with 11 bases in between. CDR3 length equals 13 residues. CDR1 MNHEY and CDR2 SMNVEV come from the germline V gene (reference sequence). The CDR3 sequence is CASRPPGDNEQFF. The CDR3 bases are TGTGCCAGCAGACCCCCTGGGGACAATGAGCAGTTCTTC.

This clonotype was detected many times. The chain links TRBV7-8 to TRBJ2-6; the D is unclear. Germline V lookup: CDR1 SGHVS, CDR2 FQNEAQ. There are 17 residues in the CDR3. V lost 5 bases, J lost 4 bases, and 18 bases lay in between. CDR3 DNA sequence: TGTGCCAGCAGCCCTAACCTGTTCCTTTCAGGGGCCAACGTCCTGACTTTC. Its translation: CASSPNLFLSGANVLTF.

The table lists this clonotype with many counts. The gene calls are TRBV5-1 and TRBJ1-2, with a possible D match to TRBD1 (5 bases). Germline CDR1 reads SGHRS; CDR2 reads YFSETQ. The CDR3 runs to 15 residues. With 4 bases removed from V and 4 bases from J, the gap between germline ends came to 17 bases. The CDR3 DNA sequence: TGCGCCAGCAGCAATACTACAGGAGCCCTCTATGGCTACACCTTC. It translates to CASSNTTGALYGYTF.